These 32 T cell receptor beta chains were all obtained from the same sample, sequenced in a study of spatial heterogeneity in lung cancer. The sample's time point: sample taken at primary tumor resection. TCRdb ran MiXCR on the 5' RACE reads and lists one entry per CDR3 protein. Seen here are 39,000 or so distinct CDR3 sequences, approximately 7.5% observed once, and the top ten hold over 25%. This specimen was PBMCs, taken at surgery. The source of these receptors is a male donor with early-stage non-small cell lung cancer.

This clonotype was recorded many times. V is TRBV2 and J is TRBJ2-1; no clear D gene. The CDR3 is 13 residues long. The V gene's germline CDR1 is SNHLY and CDR2 FYNNEI. Trimming stripped 1 base from V and 9 bases from J, with 10 bases between. CDR3 DNA: TGTGCCAGCAGTGAAGATCTAGGCAGTGAGCAGTTCTTC. Protein: CASSEDLGSEQFF.

In regard to this clonotype: A read error may explain this, as a much larger clone is one base away. The rearrangement uses TRBV27 and TRBJ2-1; TRBD1 is a possible D gene (6 bases). The CDR3 totals 19 residues. The V gene's germline CDR1 is MNHEY and CDR2 SMNVEV (reference sequence). CDR3: CASSPLGRGRTGSYNVQFF. CDR3 DNA sequence: TGTGCCAGCAGCCCCCTGGGCAGGGGAAGAACGGGCTCCTACAATGTGCAGTTCTTC.

This clonotype has at least ten counts. The V and J genes are TRBV5-6 and TRBJ1-6; no clear D. CDR1 is SGHDT, CDR2 YYEEEE, per germline. The CDR3 runs 18 residues. V was pared by 4 bases and J by 2 bases, with 19 bases between. The CDR3 is CASSQYYSINAYNSPLHF. DNA for the CDR3: TGTGCCAGCAGCCAATACTACAGCATCAACGCCTATAATTCACCCCTCCACTTT.

The V and J genes are TRBV19 and TRBJ2-5; a weak D match, TRBD2 (5 bases). The V end was cut by 6 bases, the J end by 4 bases, with 12 bases between. The CDR3 is 13 residues long. Germline-derived CDR1 and CDR2 are LNHDA and SQIVND (reference sequence). The CDR3 protein is CASSSSGIETQYF. As DNA, the CDR3 is TGTGCCAGTAGCTCATCGGGGATAGAGACCCAGTACTTC.

The table lists this clonotype with many counts. The chain uses TRBV7-2 and TRBJ1-2, with D perhaps matching TRBD1 (6 bases). The CDR3 spans 14 residues. Germline CDR1 SGHTA, CDR2 FQGNSA. Trimming took off 7 bases at V and 4 bases at J, with 16 bases between the two ends. The DNA for the CDR3 is TGTGCCAGCATTCTGGAGGGGGGAAGCTATGGCTACACCTTC. This codes for CASILEGGSYGYTF.

This clonotype turned up a few times. V usage is TRBV5-1 and J usage is TRBJ2-1, with D perhaps being TRBD1 or TRBD2 (6 bases each). Germline V gene lookup returns CDR1 SGHRS and CDR2 YFSETQ. The CDR3 sequence is 15 residues long. Trimming took 6 bases from V and 5 from J, leaving 18 bases between them. In nucleotides, the CDR3 is TGCGCCAGCACGGACCGGGGGCTAGCGAACAATGAGCAGTTCTTC. Protein sequence: CASTDRGLANNEQFF.

The sample holds many counts of this clonotype. The J gene is TRBJ2-4, the V gene TRBV2; D is unresolved. CDR3 length: 14 residues. Germline V gene lookup returns CDR1 SNHLY and CDR2 FYNNEI. The V end was cut by 5 bases, the J end by 6 bases, with 14 bases between. CDR3 coding DNA: TGTGCCAGCAGTTCTGATTTGACTCCAAACATTCAGTACTTC. Protein sequence: CASSSDLTPNIQYF.

This clonotype was seen repeatedly, ten times or more. The rearrangement uses TRBV29-1 and TRBJ2-1; TRBD2 matches at 8 bases. V lost 7 bases and J lost 8; bases outside the gene matches: 13. This CDR3 has 14 amino acids. Germline V gene sequence: CDR1 SQVTM, CDR2 ANQGSEA. As DNA, the CDR3 is TGCAGCGCCTCCCCAGCGGGAGTCCGCTATGAGCAGTTCTTC. It is translated as CSASPAGVRYEQFF.

The rearrangement uses TRBV12-3 or TRBV12-4 and TRBJ1-1; TRBD1 aligns across 9 bases. This CDR3 has 14 amino acids. V lost 9 bases and J lost 4; bases outside the gene matches: 9. Here the CDR3 DNA reads TGTGCCAGTATCCGGGACAGGGCGAGCACTGAAGCTTTCTTT. This codes for CASIRDRASTEAFF.

This clonotype was seen a few times. This chain connects TRBV30 to TRBJ1-1; 9 positions agree with TRBD1. Per the germline V gene, CDR1 is GTSNPN and CDR2 is SVGIG (reference sequence). Trimming at V came to 3 bases and at J to 5 bases, leaving 7 bases not matched to a gene. The CDR3 totals 14 residues. The CDR3, as DNA: TGTGCCTGGAGGGCCCCGGACAGGGGTACTGAAGCTTTCTTT. Encoded protein: CAWRAPDRGTEAFF.

This clonotype turned up a few times. The gene calls are TRBV9 and TRBJ1-5; 11 bases align to TRBD1. In germline, CDR1 is SGDLS, CDR2 YYNGEE. With 4 bases clipped from V and 5 bases from J, the junction kept 5 bases outside the gene matches. CDR3 length: 15 amino acids. The DNA of the CDR3 is TGTGCCAGCAGCCTAGGGACAGGGGGGGATCAGCCCCAGCATTTT. Its translation: CASSLGTGGDQPQHF.

This clonotype appeared many times. The chain uses TRBV13 and TRBJ2-1; a possible D gene is TRBD1 (6 bases). The length of the CDR3 is 14 residues. CDR1 and CDR2 (germline): PRHDT, FYEKMQ (reference sequence). Trimming pared 3 bases from V and 8 bases from J, leaving 14 bases between. The CDR3 sequence is CASSLMGAQDEQFF. Written as DNA, the CDR3 is TGTGCCAGCAGCTTGATGGGGGCCCAGGATGAGCAGTTCTTC. Full variable domain (remainder filled in from reference TRBV13 and TRBJ2-1): AAGVIQSPRHLIKEKRETATLKCYPIPRHDTVYWYQQGPGQDPQFLISFYEKMQSDKGSIPDRFSAQQFSDYHSELNMSSLELGDSALYFCASSLMGAQDEQFFGPGTRLTVL.

The table lists this clonotype with many counts. This rearrangement joins TRBV30 to TRBJ2-3, with 11 bases lining up with TRBD2. V was pared by 3 bases and J by 2 bases, with 7 bases of the junction left unmatched. Germline V lookup: CDR1 GTSNPN, CDR2 SVGIG (reference sequence). This CDR3 is built from 16 residues. CDR3 loop: CAWRAGLAGLTDTQYF. CDR3 bases: TGTGCCTGGAGAGCCGGACTAGCGGGTCTCACAGATACGCAGTATTTT. The full variable domain, its missing parts supplied by reference TRBV30 and TRBJ2-3, is SQTIHQWPATLVQPVGSPLSLECTVEGTSNPNLYWYRQAAGRGLQLLFYSVGIGQISSEVPQNLSASRPQDRQFILSSKKLLLSDSGFYLCAWRAGLAGLTDTQYFGPGTRLTVL.

In this sample, this clonotype is large. V usage is TRBV14 and J usage is TRBJ1-2; D is unclear. CDR3 length: 13 amino acids. The germline V gene has CDR1 SGHDN and CDR2 FVKESK. The V and J ends lost 5 bases and 4 bases respectively, with 11 bases between them. The CDR3 DNA reads as TGTGCCAGCAGCTCGGCGGAGGGCTATGGCTACACCTTC. Residues: CASSSAEGYGYTF.

This clonotype was seen at least ten times. This rearrangement joins TRBV5-1 to TRBJ2-2; the match to TRBD2 covers 7 bases. The CDR3 is made up of 15 amino acids. The germline gives CDR1 SGHRS, CDR2 YFSETQ. V gave up 5 bases and J gave up 6 bases; unmatched junction bases: 10. CDR3 in DNA: TGCGCCAGCAGATTGATGGGAGGGAAGGCCGGGGAGCTGTTTTTT. Residues: CASRLMGGKAGELFF.

This sequence joins TRBV19 and TRBJ2-1, with 7 bases that match TRBD2. After removal of 6 bases from V and 7 bases from J, the junction contained 6 bases not matched to a gene. Germline lookup yields CDR1 LNHDA and CDR2 SQIVND (reference sequence). The CDR3 consists of 13 residues. The CDR3 here is CASRSGLPNEQFF. CDR3 nucleotide sequence: TGTGCCAGTAGATCGGGACTACCTAATGAGCAGTTCTTC. The full variable domain, with the rest looked up from reference TRBV19 and TRBJ2-1, is DGGITQSPKYLFRKEGQNVTLSCEQNLNHDAMYWYRQDPGQGLRLIYYSQIVNDFQKGDIAEGYSVSREKKESFPLTVTSAQKNPTAFYLCASRSGLPNEQFFGPGTRLTVL.

This clonotype was counted at least ten times. The chain is built from TRBV13 and TRBJ1-1; 8 bases align to TRBD1. Germline loops: CDR1 PRHDT, CDR2 FYEKMQ (reference sequence). The CDR3 has 16 residues. J lost 0 bases, V lost 2 bases, and 5 bases had no gene match. This chain's CDR3 is CASSLQGAWVNTEAFF. The CDR3 DNA follows: TGTGCCAGCAGCTTACAGGGGGCCTGGGTGAACACTGAAGCTTTCTTT.

This clonotype came up a few times. The CDR3 DNA reads TGTGCCACCCGCGGGGACACAACCACGGGTGGCTACACCTTC. This gives the protein CATRGDTTTGGYTF. The chain carries TRBV24-1 and TRBJ1-2, with D possibly matching TRBD1 (6 bases). The CDR3 covers 14 residues. CDR1 is KGHDR and CDR2 is SFDVKD in the germline V gene. V lost 9 bases to trimming and J lost 7 bases, with 20 bases between them.

The chain links TRBV30 to TRBJ1-5; 9 nucleotides agree with TRBD1. The CDR3 length is 13 residues. Trimming removed 2 bases from V and 6 bases from J; junction bases left unmatched: 2. Germline assignment: CDR1 GTSNPN and CDR2 SVGIG (reference sequence). CDR3 coding DNA: TGTGCCTGGAGTATGGGACAGGGTCAGCCCCAGCATTTT. Its translation is CAWSMGQGQPQHF.

This clonotype showed up many times. V gene TRBV20-1 combines with J gene TRBJ2-3; TRBD1 agrees at 9 bases. Germline V gene sequence: CDR1 DFQATT, CDR2 SNEGSKA (reference sequence). CDR3 size: 16 residues. The junction had 16 bases not matched to a gene; V was cut back by 2 bases and J by 10 bases. The CDR3 DNA sequence: TGCAGTGCTAGACCCCCGGGGCGGGGGACAGGGCGTCCGCAGTATTTT. This gives the protein CSARPPGRGTGRPQYF.

This clonotype was observed at least ten times. This chain links TRBV5-4 with TRBJ1-1, with a weak D call TRBD1 (5 bases). The CDR3 is made up of 15 amino acids. V was clipped by 0 bases and J by 0 bases, with 9 bases between them. Per germline, CDR1 SGHNT and CDR2 YYREEE (reference sequence). The CDR3 protein is CASSLGQLLNTEAFF. The CDR3 DNA reads as TGTGCCAGCAGCTTGGGACAGCTCTTGAACACTGAAGCTTTCTTT.

This clonotype turned up a few times. J is TRBJ2-5 and V is TRBV20-1; D gene ambiguous. Germline V gene sequence: CDR1 DFQATT, CDR2 SNEGSKA (reference sequence). The CDR3 has 12 amino acids. Trimming shortened V by 6 bases and J by 1 base, and 9 bases separated the two germline ends. The chain's CDR3 is CSAQRAQETQYF. DNA for the CDR3: TGCAGTGCCCAAAGGGCCCAAGAGACCCAGTACTTC.

The V gene is TRBV20-1, the J gene TRBJ1-1; tentatively, D is TRBD1 (5 bases). This CDR3 contains 14 residues. Trimming left V 7 bases short and J 2 bases short, with 17 bases between. The germline V gene has CDR1 DFQATT and CDR2 SNEGSKA (reference sequence). As DNA, the CDR3 is TGCAGTGTAACCTGGGGGGAGACTAACACTGAAGCTTTCTTT. Its translation: CSVTWGETNTEAFF.

CDR3 DNA sequence: TGCGCCAGCAGCCGGACAGGGGATAATGGCTACACCTTC. Its translation: CASSRTGDNGYTF. The J gene is TRBJ1-2, the V gene TRBV5-1; 9 bases are a match to TRBD1. Trimming at V came to 4 bases and at J to 6 bases, leaving 4 bases not matched to a gene. Germline loops: CDR1 SGHRS, CDR2 YFSETQ. CDR3 length equals 13 residues.

This chain connects TRBV4-3 to TRBJ2-1; D not certain. CDR1 LGHNA and CDR2 YSLEER come from the germline V gene. The V end was cut by 0 bases, the J end by 6 bases, with 15 bases between. The CDR3 is made up of 16 amino acids. The CDR3: CASSQDSLFSSNEQFF. CDR3 bases: TGCGCCAGCAGCCAAGACTCACTATTCAGCTCCAATGAGCAGTTCTTC.

The sample holds many counts of this clonotype. This rearrangement joins TRBV4-3 to TRBJ2-7, with TRBD2 matching over 10 bases. The CDR3 totals 15 residues. Germline lookup yields CDR1 LGHNA and CDR2 YSLEER. J lost 3 bases, V lost 1 base, and 3 bases had no gene match. CDR3 nucleotide sequence: TGCGCCAGCAGCCAAGGGACTAGCGGATTCTACGAGCAGTACTTC. It specifies CASSQGTSGFYEQYF.

The rearrangement joins TRBV7-3 to TRBJ2-1; D perhaps matches TRBD2 (5 bases). Trimming took 5 bases from V and 7 from J, leaving 15 bases between them. The CDR3 is 14 residues long. From germline, CDR1 is SGHTA and CDR2 FQGTGA. The CDR3 here is CASSISDSGNEQFF. The CDR3 nucleotides are TGTGCCAGCAGCATTTCGGACTCGGGGAATGAGCAGTTCTTC.

The sample holds a few counts of this clonotype. The chain couples TRBV7-2 to TRBJ2-1; TRBD2 matches 7 bases. There are 16 residues in the CDR3. CDR1 and CDR2 (germline): SGHTA, FQGNSA. The V gene end was trimmed by 1 base and the J gene end by 6 bases; junction bases not matched to a gene: 9. The CDR3 reads CASSLGSGLSSNEQFF. Written as DNA, the CDR3 is TGTGCCAGCAGCTTAGGTTCGGGACTAAGCAGCAATGAGCAGTTCTTC.

This clonotype was picked up many times. The chain combines TRBV7-3 with TRBJ1-1; perhaps TRBD1 as D (5 bases). Germline CDR1 SGHTA, CDR2 FQGTGA. Trimming removed 5 bases at V and 3 bases at J, with 10 bases between. This CDR3 is 13 amino acids long. The CDR3 sequence is CASSTQGDTEAFF. CDR3 DNA: TGTGCCAGCAGCACGCAGGGAGACACTGAAGCTTTCTTT.

The table lists this clonotype with many counts. The chain has TRBV20-1 and TRBJ1-2; unclear D gene. Germline CDR1 is DFQATT and CDR2 is SNEGSKA (reference sequence). V lost 6 bases, J lost 6 bases, and 20 bases lay in between. This CDR3 region has 14 residues. Written as DNA, the CDR3 is TGCAGTGCAAAAGAGGACCGCTGGGCTGATGGCTACACCTTC. Translating gives CSAKEDRWADGYTF.

The table lists this clonotype with many counts. The rearrangement joins TRBV27 to TRBJ1-3; D remains unclear. This CDR3 has 13 amino acids. Germline loops: CDR1 MNHEY, CDR2 SMNVEV (reference sequence). Trimming removed 0 bases from V and 4 bases from J, with 4 bases in between. In DNA, the CDR3 is TGTGCCAGCAGTTTATCGATAGGAAACACCATATATTTT. As protein: CASSLSIGNTIYF.

The table lists this clonotype with many counts. The genes are TRBV10-3 and TRBJ1-3; D is unclear. The CDR3 spans 15 residues. V gave up 4 bases and J gave up 1 base, with 11 bases separating them. Germline V gene sequence: CDR1 ENHRY, CDR2 SYGVKD. The CDR3 DNA reads TGTGCCATCAGTGCAGGAGAGGGTTCTGGAAACACCATATATTTT. As protein: CAISAGEGSGNTIYF.